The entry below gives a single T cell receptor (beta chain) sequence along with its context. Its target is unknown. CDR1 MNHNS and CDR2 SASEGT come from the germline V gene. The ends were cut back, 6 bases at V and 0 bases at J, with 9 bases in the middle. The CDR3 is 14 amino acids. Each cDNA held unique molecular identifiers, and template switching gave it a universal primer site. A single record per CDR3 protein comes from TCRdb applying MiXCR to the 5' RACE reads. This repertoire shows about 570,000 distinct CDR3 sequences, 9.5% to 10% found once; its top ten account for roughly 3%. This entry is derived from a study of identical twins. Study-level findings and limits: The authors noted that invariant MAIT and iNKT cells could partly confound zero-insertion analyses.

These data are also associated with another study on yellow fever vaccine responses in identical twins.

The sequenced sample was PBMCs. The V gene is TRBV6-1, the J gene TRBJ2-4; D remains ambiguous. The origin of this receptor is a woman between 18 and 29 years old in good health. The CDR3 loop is CASSPDLAKNIQYF. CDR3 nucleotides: TGTGCCAGCAGCCCCGACCTAGCCAAAAACATTCAGTACTTC.